A selection of T cell receptor beta chains follows, all from one sample in a study of blood T cell repertoires in COVID-19. Profiled with immunoSEQ multiplex PCR; TCRdb holds only in-frame clones, not every one. Of 130,000 to 150,000 clones listed, roughly 88% were seen once; the top ten hold roughly 1.6%. Input material: peripheral blood. These receptors were collected from a woman aged 45-60 years with acute or convalescent COVID-19. Each CDR3 is given with its conserved first and last residue. A D gene is named only where the DNA matches it firmly. Clone size is shown for a subset of rows, as once, few, many or a class of expanded clone.

D,V,size,J,length,DNA,CDR3
.,TRBV28,.,TRBJ1-1,11,TGTGCCAGCAGTTTATCCGGTGAAGCTTTCTTT,CASSLSGEAFF
.,TRBV9,few,TRBJ1-4,15,TGTGCCAGCAGCTTCACAGGGTTTCCTAATGAAAAACTGTTTTTT,CASSFTGFPNEKLFF
.,TRBV28,.,TRBJ1-2,15,TGTGCCAGCAGTTTATCCATTACCGGGTCCTATGGCTACACCTTC,CASSLSITGSYGYTF
TRBD1,TRBV3-1/TRBV3-2,few,TRBJ2-3,19,TGTGCCAGCAGCCAATTAGGAGGGTTCGGACAGGGGGCGAAAGATACGCAGTATTTT,CASSQLGGFGQGAKDTQYF
.,TRBV4-2,few,TRBJ2-1,15,TGTGCCAGCAGCCAAAGGACTAGGGGGGGGAATGAGCAGTTCTTC,CASSQRTRGGNEQFF
TRBD1,TRBV19,.,TRBJ1-1,17,TGTGCCAGTAGACCCCTGGGACAGGGGGTATCGAACACTGAAGCTTTCTTT,CASRPLGQGVSNTEAFF
.,TRBV18,.,TRBJ2-1,14,TGTGCCAGCTCCGACAGAAACTCCTACAATGAGCAGTTCTTC,CASSDRNSYNEQFF
.,TRBV19,.,TRBJ2-3,14,TGTGCCAGTAGTATGGGCCAACCCACAGATACGCAGTATTTT,CASSMGQPTDTQYF
.,TRBV12-2,.,TRBJ1-6,15,TGTGCAAGTCGCTTAGTAAGCCGCGGGAATTCACCCCTCCACTTT,CASRLVSRGNSPLHF
.,TRBV15,.,TRBJ2-7,17,TGTGCCACCAGCAGCCCCAGGGGTTTGGCAGCTTATTACGAGCAGTACTTC,CATSSPRGLAAYYEQYF
.,TRBV6-5,once,TRBJ2-5,16,TGTGCCAGCAGTTACGCCTCAGGGGTCGCCCGAGAGACCCAGTACTTC,CASSYASGVARETQYF
.,TRBV12-3/TRBV12-4,.,TRBJ1-1,13,TGTGCCAGCAGCCCCACGGGGAACACTGAAGCTTTCTTT,CASSPTGNTEAFF
.,TRBV9,.,TRBJ2-2,16,TGTGCCAGCAGCGTAACCGGGCCTCAACTAGGAGGGGAGCTGTTTTTT,CASSVTGPQLGGELFF
TRBD1,TRBV9,.,TRBJ2-7,14,TGTGCCAGCAGGTATGGGACAGGGACCGACGAGCAGTACTTC,CASRYGTGTDEQYF
.,TRBV6-5,.,TRBJ1-1,15,TGTGCCAGCAAGGACATAAACTGGGGGAACACTGAAGCTTTCTTT,CASKDINWGNTEAFF
TRBD2,TRBV30,.,TRBJ2-1,15,TGTGCCTGGAGCGAACTCGGACTAGCGTCCAATGAGCAGTTCTTC,CAWSELGLASNEQFF
TRBD1,TRBV2,.,TRBJ2-1,13,TGTGCCAGCAGAGGACAGGTAGTGGATGAGCAGTTCTTC,CASRGQVVDEQFF
.,TRBV3-1/TRBV3-2,.,TRBJ1-1,15,TGTGCCAGCAGCCAAGATGTGGGGGCGGACACTGAAGCTTTCTTT,CASSQDVGADTEAFF
.,TRBV10-3,.,TRBJ1-1,12,TGTGCCATCAGCACGGGGAACACTGAAGCTTTCTTT,CAISTGNTEAFF
.,TRBV18,.,TRBJ1-2,13,TGTGCCAGCTCACCTTCAGAACAGTCTGGCTACACCTTC,CASSPSEQSGYTF
TRBD2,TRBV6-5,.,TRBJ2-7,14,TGTGCCAGCACTCGGGGACTAGCGGTTTACGAGCAGTACTTC,CASTRGLAVYEQYF
TRBD1,TRBV4-2,.,TRBJ1-4,16,TGTGCCAGCAGCCAAGACGGGACAGGACCGACCGAAAAACTGTTTTTT,CASSQDGTGPTEKLFF
.,TRBV13,.,TRBJ2-3,14,TGTGCCAGCAGCTCCCTTCATGGGGCTGACACGCAGTATTTT,CASSSLHGADTQYF
.,TRBV27,.,TRBJ1-6,13,TGTGCCAGCAGTTTATCGGACTCCTTGCCCCTCCACTTT,CASSLSDSLPLHF
TRBD1,TRBV6-1,once,TRBJ2-3,16,TGTGCCAGCAGTGCCCGGACAGGGTATAGCACAGATACGCAGTATTTT,CASSARTGYSTDTQYF
TRBD1,TRBV12-5,.,TRBJ2-7,16,TGTGCTAGTGGTTCGACTGGACAGGGTGACCCTTACGAGCAGTACTTC,CASGSTGQGDPYEQYF
TRBD2,TRBV4-2,.,TRBJ2-7,16,TGTGCCAGCAGCCAAGGAGAAACGGGGGGGGCCTACGAGCAGTACTTC,CASSQGETGGAYEQYF
TRBD2,TRBV30,.,TRBJ2-2,14,TGTGCCTGGACAGCGGGGGCCCACACCGGGGAGCTGTTTTTT,CAWTAGAHTGELFF
.,TRBV19,.,TRBJ1-2,13,TGTGCCAGTAGTGCAGGGAAAATGTACGGCTACACCTTC,CASSAGKMYGYTF
TRBD2,TRBV3-1/TRBV3-2,.,TRBJ2-7,16,TGTGCCAGCAGCCAAGTTCCCCCCGGGAGGCACTACGAGCAGTACTTC,CASSQVPPGRHYEQYF
TRBD1,TRBV19,.,TRBJ1-1,18,TGTGCCAGTAGTAACAACAGGGGATGGGGTTACATGAACACTGAAGCTTTCTTT,CASSNNRGWGYMNTEAFF
.,TRBV10-3,.,TRBJ1-4,14,TGTGCCATCAGCGCTAGGCCGACCGATGAAAAACTGTTTTTT,CAISARPTDEKLFF
.,TRBV6-5,.,TRBJ1-1,14,TGTGCCAGCATTTCGGGGTCGACAAACACTGAAGCTTTCTTT,CASISGSTNTEAFF
TRBD2,TRBV9,.,TRBJ2-3,15,TGTGCCAGCAGCAACGGACTAGCGGGCACAGATACGCAGTATTTT,CASSNGLAGTDTQYF
.,TRBV10-3,.,TRBJ1-2,13,TGTGCCATCAGTGAGCCAATGACTGATGGCTACACCTTC,CAISEPMTDGYTF
.,TRBV5-1,.,TRBJ2-3,17,TGCGCCAGCAGCTTGGGGATTTTCGGGGAAGGGACAGATACGCAGTATTTT,CASSLGIFGEGTDTQYF
.,TRBV6-1,.,TRBJ1-6,16,TGTGCCAGCAGTGAAGATACCCCAGGGATCGGTTCACCCCTCCACTTT,CASSEDTPGIGSPLHF
TRBD1,TRBV5-1,.,TRBJ2-2,14,TGCGCCAGCAGCTTTACAGGGGACACCGGGGAGCTGTTTTTT,CASSFTGDTGELFF
TRBD1,TRBV3-1/TRBV3-2,.,TRBJ2-1,13,TGTGCCAGCAGAGGGACAGGGAGGGATGAGCAGTTCTTC,CASRGTGRDEQFF
.,TRBV7-3,.,TRBJ2-3,14,TGTGCCAGCAGCCCAAGCGCGGTCACAGATACGCAGTATTTT,CASSPSAVTDTQYF
TRBD1,TRBV5-1,.,TRBJ1-4,16,TGCGCCAGCAGCTCAGGACAGGGAGGGGTTGGTGAAAAACTGTTTTTT,CASSSGQGGVGEKLFF
.,TRBV7-2,.,TRBJ2-7,15,TGTGCCACCCAGGCTGAGGGCAGGGGACCCTACGAGCAGTACTTC,CATQAEGRGPYEQYF
.,TRBV5-4,.,TRBJ2-7,14,TGTGCCAGCAGCTCCCCGGGCACTCCCAGGGGACCGTACTTC,CASSSPGTPRGPYF
TRBD2,TRBV20-1,.,TRBJ2-7,15,TGCAGTGCTAGTCCCGGGACTAGCGGGGGGTACGAGCAGTACTTC,CSASPGTSGGYEQYF
.,TRBV5-1,.,TRBJ1-6,15,TGCGCCAGCAGCTTGGGACAGCTAATAAATTCACCCCTCCACTTT,CASSLGQLINSPLHF
.,TRBV4-1,.,TRBJ1-2,15,TGCGCCAGCAGCCAAGAAACACAGGTAGAGTGGGGCTACACCTTC,CASSQETQVEWGYTF
.,TRBV3-1/TRBV3-2,.,TRBJ1-2,14,TGTGCCAGCAGCCAAGTGGCAGGGACTAATGGCTACACCTTC,CASSQVAGTNGYTF
TRBD2,TRBV7-3,.,TRBJ2-2,16,TGTGCCAGCAGCTTAAGTAGCGGGGGGAACACCGGGGAGCTGTTTTTT,CASSLSSGGNTGELFF
.,TRBV7-9,.,TRBJ1-1,14,TGTGCCAGCAGCTTAGGATCGGGGTTGGGTGAAGCTTTCTTT,CASSLGSGLGEAFF
TRBD2,TRBV2,.,TRBJ2-3,15,TGTGCCAGCAGCGAGGGACTAGCGGGAGTTTATACGCAGTATTTT,CASSEGLAGVYTQYF
.,TRBV6-5,.,TRBJ1-1,13,TGTGCCAGCAGCCCGGACAGCTACACTGAAGCTTTCTTT,CASSPDSYTEAFF
.,TRBV29-1,.,TRBJ1-2,11,TGCAGCGTTGAGAGCGTTAATGGCTACACCTTC,CSVESVNGYTF
TRBD1,TRBV5-1,.,TRBJ2-3,15,TGCGCCAGCAGCGCCGGGACAGGGGTCACAGATACGCAGTATTTT,CASSAGTGVTDTQYF